This entry lists 30 T cell receptor beta chains sequenced from one sample in a study of blood T cell repertoires in COVID-19. Clones were sequenced by immunoSEQ multiplex PCR, and TCRdb holds only the in-frame ones, with some missing. Seen here are about 15,000 clones, 80% to 95% observed once, and the top ten hold under 9%. The sequencing input was peripheral blood. Receptors were obtained from a human donor with active COVID-19. The donor label of this sample is uncertain.

The chain recombines TRBV25-1 with TRBJ2-7, with TRBD2 matching 8 bases. The trim removed 4 bases at V and 0 bases at J, leaving 5 bases unmatched. Germline CDR1 is MGHDK and CDR2 is SYGVNS. The CDR3 length is 15 residues. For the CDR3, the DNA is TGTGCCAGCAGTGTTAGCGGGGTGAGCTCCTACGAGCAGTACTTC. Its protein product is CASSVSGVSSYEQYF.

The genes are TRBV3-1 (or the pseudogene TRBV3-2) and TRBJ1-1, with D perhaps matching TRBD1 (6 bases). Germline CDR1 LGHDT, CDR2 YNNKEL (reference sequence). CDR3 length: 14 residues. Trimming took off 0 bases at V and 1 base at J, with 6 bases between the two ends. CDR3 nucleotides: TGTGCCAGCAGCCAAGAACAGGGGAACACTGAAGCTTTCTTT. Translating gives CASSQEQGNTEAFF.

The rearrangement links TRBV19 to TRBJ2-5; TRBD1 agrees at 8 bases. The CDR3 is 14 amino acids. The J segment lost 5 bases and the V segment lost 3 bases, leaving 5 bases of the junction unmatched. Per germline, CDR1 LNHDA and CDR2 SQIVND (reference sequence). In nucleotides, the CDR3 is TGTGCCAGTAGTATTCAGGGGGCCGGGGAGACCCAGTACTTC. Translated: CASSIQGAGETQYF.

J is TRBJ1-2 and V is TRBV2; 9 nucleotides align to TRBD1. CDR3 length equals 12 residues. Germline-derived CDR1 and CDR2 are SNHLY and FYNNEI. Unmatched junction bases numbered 5, after V lost 7 bases and J lost 8 bases. The CDR3 DNA follows: TGTGCCAGCATTAGGGACAGGGAAGGCTACACCTTC. The encoded protein is CASIRDREGYTF.

J is TRBJ2-1 and V is TRBV28; 12 bases map to TRBD2. CDR1 is MDHEN and CDR2 is SYDVKM in the germline V gene. Trimming cost V 10 bases and J 9 bases; bases outside gene matches: 7. The CDR3 totals 13 residues. Here the CDR3 DNA reads TGTGCCACCTACTCTAGCGGGAGGGGTGAGCAGTTCTTC. Protein sequence: CATYSSGRGEQFF.

The V gene is TRBV30, the J gene TRBJ1-5; 10 bases fit TRBD1. Unmatched junction bases numbered 8, after V lost 3 bases and J lost 6 bases. Germline-derived CDR1 and CDR2 are GTSNPN and SVGIG (reference sequence). The CDR3 runs to 15 residues. The CDR3 sequence: CAWSAGQGNGQPQHF. Written as DNA, the CDR3 is TGTGCCTGGAGCGCGGGACAGGGGAACGGTCAGCCCCAGCATTTT.

The chain joins TRBV10-3 to TRBJ1-2; 7 bases fit TRBD1. CDR1 ENHRY and CDR2 SYGVKD come from the germline V gene. V shed 10 bases and J 6 bases; nucleotides not matched to a gene: 14. This CDR3 is built from 14 residues. The CDR3 sequence: CATQMEDRDDGYTF. CDR3 nucleotide sequence: TGTGCCACCCAGATGGAAGACAGGGACGATGGCTACACCTTC.

This chain links TRBV15 with TRBJ1-5; the D is unclear. V was pared by 0 bases and J by 9 bases, with 15 bases between. Per the germline V gene, CDR1 is LNHNV and CDR2 is YYDKDF (reference sequence). The CDR3 totals 15 residues. For the CDR3, the DNA is TGTGCCACCAGCAGAGATAAGAGGGTCAATGGGCCCCAGCATTTT. The encoded protein is CATSRDKRVNGPQHF.

The chain couples TRBV30 to TRBJ2-5; TRBD1 agrees at 9 bases. The CDR3 has 15 amino acids. With 2 bases clipped from V and 2 bases from J, the junction kept 6 bases outside the gene matches. CDR1 is GTSNPN and CDR2 is SVGIG in the germline V gene (reference sequence). CDR3 bases: TGTGCCTGGAGTCTACCGGGACAGGGTCAAGAGACCCAGTACTTC. It encodes CAWSLPGQGQETQYF. Drawing the rest from reference TRBV30 and TRBJ2-5, the complete variable domain is SQTIHQWPATLVQPVGSPLSLECTVEGTSNPNLYWYRQAAGRGLQLLFYSVGIGQISSEVPQNLSASRPQDRQFILSSKKLLLSDSGFYLCAWSLPGQGQETQYFGPGTRLLVL.

V and J are TRBV11-3 and TRBJ2-2; 11 positions match TRBD2. V gave up 6 bases and J gave up 2 bases; unmatched junction bases: 8. The CDR3 loop spans 17 amino acids. The germline gives CDR1 SGHNT, CDR2 YENEEA. The CDR3 coding sequence is TGTGCCAGCAGGAATACAGGACTAGCGGGTAACACCGGGGAGCTGTTTTTT. It encodes CASRNTGLAGNTGELFF.

This chain joins TRBV7-8 and TRBJ2-2, with D unresolved. CDR3 length equals 15 residues. Trimming removed 3 bases at V and 0 bases at J, with 8 bases between. CDR1 and CDR2 (germline): SGHVS, FQNEAQ. Here the CDR3 reads CASSFELANTGELFF. CDR3 in DNA: TGTGCCAGCAGCTTCGAACTGGCGAACACCGGGGAGCTGTTTTTT.

The gene calls are TRBV4-1 and TRBJ1-6; weak D call: TRBD1 (6 bases). The CDR3 sequence is 18 residues long. The germline gives CDR1 MGHRA, CDR2 YSYEKL. Trimming removed 0 bases at V and 9 bases at J, with 21 bases between. CDR3 in amino acids: CASSQEAARGSGISPLHF. DNA for the CDR3: TGCGCCAGCAGCCAAGAAGCAGCTAGGGGGTCTGGTATTTCACCCCTCCACTTT.

This chain uses TRBV10-3 with TRBJ1-1; possible D gene TRBD1, 6 bases. Trimming removed 10 bases from V and 1 base from J, with 13 bases in between. The CDR3 extends over 13 amino acids. Germline V gene lookup returns CDR1 ENHRY and CDR2 SYGVKD. The chain's CDR3 is CATLGGPNTEAFF. Written as DNA, the CDR3 is TGTGCCACCCTCGGGGGGCCGAACACTGAAGCTTTCTTT.

The chain carries TRBV5-1 and TRBJ2-3; 11 positions agree with TRBD2. The CDR3 extends over 15 amino acids. The V and J ends lost 0 bases and 3 bases, in that order; junction bases with no gene match: 0. Germline CDR1 reads SGHRS; CDR2 reads YFSETQ. The CDR3 bases are TGCGCCAGCAGCTTGGGACTAGCGGGGACAGATACGCAGTATTTT. It codes for CASSLGLAGTDTQYF.

The genes are TRBV24-1 and TRBJ2-1, with 10 bases fitting TRBD2. Trimming cost V 9 bases and J 10 bases; bases outside gene matches: 11. The CDR3 covers 14 residues. Germline V gene data show CDR1 as KGHDR and CDR2 as SFDVKD. CDR3 in DNA: TGTGCCACCTCCACCGGGACTAGCGCAGGGGAGCAGTTCTTC. Its translation is CATSTGTSAGEQFF.

V and J are TRBV27 and TRBJ2-1, with 10 nucleotides matching TRBD2. The V segment lost 7 bases and the J segment 7 bases; nucleotides outside the gene matches: 7. The germline CDR1 and CDR2 sequences are MNHEY and SMNVEV (reference sequence). This CDR3 has 14 amino acids. The CDR3 spells CASTRSGGPNEQFF. CDR3 coding DNA: TGTGCCAGCACCCGTAGCGGGGGGCCTAATGAGCAGTTCTTC.

This chain connects TRBV19 to TRBJ1-6, with D uncertain. Trimming left V 4 bases short and J 7 bases short, with 14 bases between. The CDR3 extends over 15 amino acids. In germline, CDR1 is LNHDA, CDR2 SQIVND (reference sequence). CDR3 region: CASSTPDDGNSPLHF. The CDR3 DNA reads as TGTGCCAGTAGTACCCCGGATGACGGGAATTCACCCCTCCACTTT.

This clone was picked up one time. J is TRBJ2-1 and V is TRBV6-1; 9 bases map to TRBD2. This CDR3 has 15 residues. Germline V CDR1 and CDR2: MNHNS, SASEGT. With V trimmed by 11 bases and J by 1 base, 9 bases remained unmatched. CDR3 loop: CAGGERGVSYNEQFF. The CDR3 DNA follows: TGTGCCGGGGGGGAGCGGGGGGTATCCTACAATGAGCAGTTCTTC.

This chain joins TRBV4-1 and TRBJ2-7; tentatively, D is TRBD2 (6 bases). This CDR3 contains 15 residues. Germline assignment: CDR1 MGHRA and CDR2 YSYEKL. Trimming stripped 2 bases from V and 2 bases from J, with 13 bases between. CDR3 sequence (DNA): TGCGCCAGCAGCCAATTGACGGGAGTTCCCTACGAGCAGTACTTC. Translated: CASSQLTGVPYEQYF.

This clone was observed a single time. V and J are TRBV14 and TRBJ2-1; 8 bases fit TRBD2. The V and J ends lost 4 bases and 3 bases, in that order; junction bases with no gene match: 11. The CDR3 is made up of 17 amino acids. The V gene's germline CDR1 is SGHDN and CDR2 FVKESK. The chain's CDR3 is CASSLLRGGGFYNEQFF. The DNA for the CDR3 is TGTGCCAGCAGCCTATTGAGGGGCGGGGGGTTCTACAATGAGCAGTTCTTC.

The chain carries TRBV18 and TRBJ2-2; TRBD2 matches 8 bases. The ends lost 3 bases at V and 0 bases at J; junction bases unmatched: 3. The length of the CDR3 is 16 residues. The germline gives CDR1 KGHSH, CDR2 LQKENI. DNA of the CDR3: TGTGCCAGCTCACCCCCGGGACTAGCGAACACCGGGGAGCTGTTTTTT. As protein: CASSPPGLANTGELFF.

The chain carries TRBV27 and TRBJ2-3, with D perhaps TRBD2 (5 bases). The CDR3 sequence is 18 residues long. V lost 0 bases to trimming and J lost 4 bases, with 20 bases between them. Per the germline V gene, CDR1 is MNHEY and CDR2 is SMNVEV (reference sequence). The CDR3 nucleotides read TGTGCCAGCAGTTTATCGGGGTGGGGAGCGATCCGACCAGATACGCAGTATTTT. This codes for CASSLSGWGAIRPDTQYF.

V is TRBV27 and J is TRBJ1-2, with a possible D match to TRBD1 (5 bases). The CDR3 is 15 amino acids. Germline V CDR1 and CDR2: MNHEY, SMNVEV (reference sequence). V lost 8 bases and J 7 bases, leaving 23 bases between the germline ends. The CDR3 sequence: CASRGWSTGTSGYTF. The CDR3 DNA reads as TGTGCCAGCCGGGGGTGGTCTACCGGGACGAGTGGCTACACCTTC.

The gene calls are TRBV7-2 and TRBJ2-7, with TRBD2 identical over 8 bases. The V gene end was trimmed by 5 bases and the J gene end by 5 bases; junction bases not matched to a gene: 8. This CDR3 contains 14 residues. Germline CDR1 SGHTA, CDR2 FQGNSA. CDR3 DNA sequence: TGTGCCAGCAGCAAGACTAGCGTAGGGGACGAGCAGTACTTC. It specifies CASSKTSVGDEQYF. Filled out from reference TRBV7-2 and TRBJ2-7, the complete variable domain reads GAGVSQSPSNKVTEKGKDVELRCDPISGHTALYWYRQSLGQGLEFLIYFQGNSAPDKSGLPSDRFSAERTGGSVSTLTIQRTQQEDSAVYLCASSKTSVGDEQYFGPGTRLTVT.

The chain is built from TRBV18 and TRBJ1-1; no definite D call. V was shortened by 3 bases and J by 0 bases, with 8 bases between the two germline ends. Germline CDR1 and CDR2: KGHSH and LQKENI. This CDR3 is 14 amino acids long. Here the CDR3 DNA reads TGTGCCAGCTCACCGGGAGAATTGAACACTGAAGCTTTCTTT. It is translated as CASSPGELNTEAFF.

The chain links TRBV6-5 to TRBJ1-1; 7 positions match TRBD1. There are 13 residues in the CDR3. The V gene's germline CDR1 is MNHEY and CDR2 SVGAGI. With V trimmed by 6 bases and J by 2 bases, 3 bases remained unmatched. Here the CDR3 DNA reads TGTGCCAGCAGGTACAGGGGAAACACTGAAGCTTTCTTT. Its protein is CASRYRGNTEAFF.

This clone appeared a single time. This chain uses TRBV25-1 with TRBJ2-2; D might be TRBD2 (7 bases). Germline loops: CDR1 MGHDK, CDR2 SYGVNS. The CDR3 length is 15 residues. Deletions cut 4 bases from V and 5 bases from J, with 14 bases between. The CDR3 loop is CASSVAGAGTGELFF. The CDR3 nucleotides are TGTGCCAGCAGTGTGGCGGGGGCGGGTACCGGGGAGCTGTTTTTT.

V usage is TRBV30 and J usage is TRBJ1-5; D ambiguous. This CDR3 region has 16 residues. Germline CDR1 reads GTSNPN; CDR2 reads SVGIG (reference sequence). V gave up 0 bases and J gave up 5 bases, with 17 bases separating them. DNA of the CDR3: TGTGCCTGGAGTGTACCGCCACCGGGGAGGGATCAGCCCCAGCATTTT. Its translation is CAWSVPPPGRDQPQHF.

V is TRBV29-1 and J is TRBJ1-1; TRBD1 might be the D (5 bases). The CDR3 contains 16 residues. The germline gives CDR1 SQVTM, CDR2 ANQGSEA. The germline V and J ends were trimmed by 4 bases and 3 bases, with 21 bases remaining between them. This CDR3 is CSVVLWTRGADTEAFF. CDR3 coding DNA: TGCAGCGTTGTTCTCTGGACACGTGGCGCGGACACTGAAGCTTTCTTT.

The genes are TRBV2 and TRBJ1-2; 7 bases align to TRBD1. The CDR3 consists of 11 residues. V trimming: 10 bases; J trimming: 6 bases; junction bases outside the gene matches: 5. Germline V gene lookup returns CDR1 SNHLY and CDR2 FYNNEI. CDR3 nucleotides: TGTGCCACCAACAGGGGAGATGGCTACACCTTC. Translating it yields CATNRGDGYTF.